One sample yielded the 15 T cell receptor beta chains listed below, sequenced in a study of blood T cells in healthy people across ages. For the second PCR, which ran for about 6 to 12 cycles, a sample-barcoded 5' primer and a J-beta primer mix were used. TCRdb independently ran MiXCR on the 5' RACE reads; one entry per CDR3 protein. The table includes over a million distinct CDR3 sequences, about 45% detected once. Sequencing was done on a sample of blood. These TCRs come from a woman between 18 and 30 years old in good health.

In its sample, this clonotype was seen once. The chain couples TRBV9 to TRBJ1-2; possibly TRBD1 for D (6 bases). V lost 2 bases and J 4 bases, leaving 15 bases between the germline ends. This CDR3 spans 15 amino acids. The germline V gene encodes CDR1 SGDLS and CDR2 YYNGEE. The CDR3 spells CASSVEDSIFYGYTF. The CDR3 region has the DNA TGTGCCAGCAGCGTGGAGGACAGTATTTTCTATGGCTACACCTTC.

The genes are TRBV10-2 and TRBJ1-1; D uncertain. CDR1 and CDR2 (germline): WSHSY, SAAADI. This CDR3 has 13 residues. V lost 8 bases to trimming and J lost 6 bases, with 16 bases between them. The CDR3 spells CASRRSGGPEAFF. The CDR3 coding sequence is TGCGCCAGCCGGAGGAGCGGAGGTCCTGAAGCTTTCTTT.

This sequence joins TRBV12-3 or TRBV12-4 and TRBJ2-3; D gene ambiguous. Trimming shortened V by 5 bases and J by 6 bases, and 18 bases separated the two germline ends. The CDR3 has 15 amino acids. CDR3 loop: CASSLGSLEGDTQYF. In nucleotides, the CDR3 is TGTGCCAGCAGTCTGGGCTCCCTGGAAGGGGATACGCAGTATTTT.

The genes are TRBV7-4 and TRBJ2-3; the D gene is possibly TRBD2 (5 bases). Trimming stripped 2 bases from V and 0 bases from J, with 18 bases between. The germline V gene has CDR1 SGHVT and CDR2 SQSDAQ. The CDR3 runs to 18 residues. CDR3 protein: CASSLKQRAGRSTDTQYF. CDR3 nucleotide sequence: TGTGCCAGCAGCTTAAAGCAGAGGGCGGGCCGTAGCACAGATACGCAGTATTTT. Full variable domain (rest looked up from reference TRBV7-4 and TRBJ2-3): GAGVSQSPRYKVAKRGRDVALRCDSISGHVTLYWYRQTLGQGSEVLTYSQSDAQRDKSGRPSGRFSAERPERSVSTLKIQRTEQGDSAVYLCASSLKQRAGRSTDTQYFGPGTRLTVL.

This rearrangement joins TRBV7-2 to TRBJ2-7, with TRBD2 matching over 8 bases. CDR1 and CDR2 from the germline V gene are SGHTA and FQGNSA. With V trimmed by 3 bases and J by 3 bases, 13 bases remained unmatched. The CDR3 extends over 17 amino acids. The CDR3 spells CASSFSSGGRSDYEQYF. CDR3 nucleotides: TGTGCCAGCAGCTTTTCTTCCGGCGGGAGGTCGGACTACGAGCAGTACTTC.

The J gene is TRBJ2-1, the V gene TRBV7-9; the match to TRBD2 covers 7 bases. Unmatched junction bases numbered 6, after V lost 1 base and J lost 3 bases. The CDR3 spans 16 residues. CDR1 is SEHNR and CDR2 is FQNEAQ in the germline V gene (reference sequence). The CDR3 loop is CASSLVPGRYYNEQFF. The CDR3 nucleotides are TGTGCCAGCAGCTTAGTCCCCGGGAGGTACTACAATGAGCAGTTCTTC.

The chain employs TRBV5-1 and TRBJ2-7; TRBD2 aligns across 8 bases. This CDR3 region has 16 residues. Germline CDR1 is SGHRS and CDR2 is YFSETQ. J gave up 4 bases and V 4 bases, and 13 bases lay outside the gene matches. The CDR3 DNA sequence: TGCGCCAGCAGCCCAGGCGAGCGGGAGTTGCTTTACGAGCAGTACTTC. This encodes CASSPGERELLYEQYF.

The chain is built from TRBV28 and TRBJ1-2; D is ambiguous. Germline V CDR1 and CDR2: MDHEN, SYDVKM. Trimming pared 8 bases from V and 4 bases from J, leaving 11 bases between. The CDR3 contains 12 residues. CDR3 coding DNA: TGTGCCAGCGGTCGCCCTTTCTATGGCTACACCTTC. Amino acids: CASGRPFYGYTF.

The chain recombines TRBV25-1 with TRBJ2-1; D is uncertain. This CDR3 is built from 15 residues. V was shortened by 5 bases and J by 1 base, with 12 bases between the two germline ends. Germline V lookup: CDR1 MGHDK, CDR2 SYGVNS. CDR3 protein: CASSPPGPSYNEQFF. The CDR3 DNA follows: TGTGCCAGCAGTCCCCCTGGCCCTTCCTACAATGAGCAGTTCTTC.

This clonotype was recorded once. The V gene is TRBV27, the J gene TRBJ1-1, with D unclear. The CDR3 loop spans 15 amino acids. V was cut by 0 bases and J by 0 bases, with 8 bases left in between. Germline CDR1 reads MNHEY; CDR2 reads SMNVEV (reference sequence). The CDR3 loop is CASSLSSQMNTEAFF. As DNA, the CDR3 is TGTGCCAGCAGTTTATCTTCACAGATGAACACTGAAGCTTTCTTT.

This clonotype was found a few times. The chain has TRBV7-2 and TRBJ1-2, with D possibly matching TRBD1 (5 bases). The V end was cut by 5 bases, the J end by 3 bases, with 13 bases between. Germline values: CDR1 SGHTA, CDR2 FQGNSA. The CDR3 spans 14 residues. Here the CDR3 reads CASSLRGGDYGYTF. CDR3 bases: TGTGCCAGCAGCCTAAGAGGAGGGGACTATGGCTACACCTTC.

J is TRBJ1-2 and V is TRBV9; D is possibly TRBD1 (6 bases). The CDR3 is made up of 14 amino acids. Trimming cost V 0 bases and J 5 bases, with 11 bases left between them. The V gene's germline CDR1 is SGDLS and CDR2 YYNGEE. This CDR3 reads CASSVAGGGYGYTF. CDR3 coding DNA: TGTGCCAGCAGCGTAGCGGGGGGCGGATATGGCTACACCTTC. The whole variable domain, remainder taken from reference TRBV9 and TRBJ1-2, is DSGVTQTPKHLITATGQRVTLRCSPRSGDLSVYWYQQSLDQGLQFLIQYYNGEERAKGNILERFSAQQFPDLHSELNLSSLELGDSALYFCASSVAGGGYGYTFGSGTRLTVV.

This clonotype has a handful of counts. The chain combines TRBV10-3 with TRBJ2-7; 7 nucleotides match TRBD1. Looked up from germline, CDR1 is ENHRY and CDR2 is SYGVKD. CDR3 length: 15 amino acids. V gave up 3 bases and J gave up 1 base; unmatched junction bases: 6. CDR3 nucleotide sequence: TGTGCCATCAGTGACTCCGGGACAGCTTCCTACGAGCAGTACTTC. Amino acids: CAISDSGTASYEQYF.

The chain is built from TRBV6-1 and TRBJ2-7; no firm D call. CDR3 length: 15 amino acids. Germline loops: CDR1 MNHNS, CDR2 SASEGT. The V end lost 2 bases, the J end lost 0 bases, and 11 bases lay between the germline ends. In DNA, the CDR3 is TGTGCCAGCAGTGAAACACACCTCCTCTCCTACGAGCAGTACTTC. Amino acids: CASSETHLLSYEQYF.

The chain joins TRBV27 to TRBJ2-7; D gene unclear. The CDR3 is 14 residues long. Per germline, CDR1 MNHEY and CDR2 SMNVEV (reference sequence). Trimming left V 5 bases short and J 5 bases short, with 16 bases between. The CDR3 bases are TGTGCCAGCAGTCATTCGAGTGGGCAGAACGAGCAGTACTTC. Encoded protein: CASSHSSGQNEQYF.